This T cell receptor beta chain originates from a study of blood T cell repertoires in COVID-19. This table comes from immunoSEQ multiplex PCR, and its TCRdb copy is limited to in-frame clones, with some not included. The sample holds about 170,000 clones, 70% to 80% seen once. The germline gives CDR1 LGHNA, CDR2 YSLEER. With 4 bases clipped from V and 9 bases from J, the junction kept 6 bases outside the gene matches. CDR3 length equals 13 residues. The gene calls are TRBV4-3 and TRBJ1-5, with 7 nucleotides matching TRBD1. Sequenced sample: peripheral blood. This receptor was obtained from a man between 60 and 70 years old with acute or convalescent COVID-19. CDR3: CASSRDRERPQHF. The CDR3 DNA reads TGCGCCAGCAGCCGCGACAGGGAACGGCCCCAGCATTTT.